A selection of T cell receptor beta chains follows, all from one sample in a study of T cell responses to AZD1222 COVID-19 vaccine. TCRdb's copy holds only in-frame clones and misses some; the assay was immunoSEQ multiplex PCR. The profile covers roughly 50,000 clones, with about 86% appearing a single time and around 7% taken by the ten largest. The sample was peripheral blood, taken 28 days after the second AZD1222 dose. The receptors here all came from an adult who received the AZD1222 COVID-19 vaccine. CDR3s include the opening cysteine and the closing phenylalanine or tryptophan. D genes are given only for firm matches. Not every row has a clone size; where given, it reads once, few, many or a size class.

TRBD2	.	TRBV19	TRBJ2-3	CASRAGGWADTQYF	TGTGCCAGTAGGGCGGGAGGATGGGCAGATACGCAGTATTTT
.	.	TRBV1	TRBJ1-6	CTSSPRRTGEFRSYNSPLHF	TGCACCAGCAGCCCCCGCCGGACAGGGGAATTTAGATCCTATAATTCACCCCTCCACTTT
.	few	TRBV7-9	TRBJ1-5	CASSSSTGDDQPQHF	TGTGCCAGCAGCTCGTCGACAGGAGATGACCAGCCCCAGCATTTT
TRBD2	.	TRBV19	TRBJ2-3	CASSTGTSADTQYF	TGTGCCAGTAGTACAGGGACTAGCGCGGATACGCAGTATTTT
TRBD2	.	TRBV30	TRBJ2-1	CAWSPFSGSFEKTYNEQFF	TGTGCCTGGAGTCCTTTTAGCGGGTCTTTTGAAAAGACCTACAATGAGCAGTTCTTC
TRBD2	few	TRBV5-5	TRBJ2-3	CASSSREGPLSTDTQYF	TGTGCCAGCAGCTCGCGGGAGGGCCCCCTTAGCACAGATACGCAGTATTTT
.	.	TRBV6-5	TRBJ2-7	CASSRGSYEQYF	TGTGCCAGCAGCCGGGGCTCCTACGAGCAGTACTTC
TRBD2	once	TRBV3-1/TRBV3-2	TRBJ2-7	CASSLTLLAAYEQYF	TGTGCCAGCAGCCTGACATTGCTAGCGGCCTACGAGCAGTACTTC
TRBD1	once	TRBV28	TRBJ2-7	CASSSGQGGTYEQYF	TGTGCCAGCAGTTCGGGACAGGGGGGTACCTACGAGCAGTACTTC
.	.	TRBV11-2	TRBJ2-5	CASSPSETQYF	TGTGCCAGCAGCCCGTCAGAGACCCAGTACTTC
TRBD1	.	TRBV3-1/TRBV3-2	TRBJ2-7	CASSQHGQGPYEQYF	TGTGCCAGCAGCCAACACGGACAGGGACCCTACGAGCAGTACTTC
.	.	TRBV5-6	TRBJ2-2	CASSLGVTANTGELFF	TGTGCCAGCAGCTTAGGGGTTACAGCGAACACCGGGGAGCTGTTTTTT
.	.	TRBV18	TRBJ2-1	CASSPGLRQFF	TGTGCCAGCTCCCCGGGACTGAGGCAGTTCTTC
TRBD2	.	TRBV19	TRBJ2-3	CASSMPRAGGTDTQYF	TGTGCCAGTAGTATGCCCAGGGCGGGAGGAACAGATACGCAGTATTTT
.	.	TRBV12-5	TRBJ2-5	CASGLAPALVETQYF	TGTGCTAGTGGTTTGGCCCCGGCACTAGTGGAGACCCAGTACTTC
TRBD2	.	TRBV30	TRBJ2-3	CAWSVSVQRGSTDTQYF	TGTGCCTGGAGTGTATCTGTCCAGCGGGGGAGCACAGATACGCAGTATTTT
.	.	TRBV2	TRBJ1-5	CASSERDGGPQHF	TGTGCCAGCAGTGAGAGGGACGGTGGGCCCCAGCATTTT
.	.	TRBV5-1	TRBJ2-3	CASSQRTGDTDTQYF	TGCGCCAGCAGCCAACGCACCGGGGACACAGATACGCAGTATTTT
.	.	TRBV7-9	TRBJ1-5	CASSPGWGRNQPQHF	TGTGCCAGCAGCCCAGGTTGGGGGCGAAATCAGCCCCAGCATTTT
.	.	TRBV20-1	TRBJ2-1	CSARDYEQFF	TGCAGTGCTAGAGACTATGAGCAGTTCTTC
.	.	TRBV6-5	TRBJ2-7	CASFGFYEQYF	TGTGCCAGCTTCGGGTTCTACGAGCAGTACTTC
.	.	TRBV11-2	TRBJ2-2	CASSSRWANTGELFF	TGTGCCAGCAGCTCCAGATGGGCCAACACCGGGGAGCTGTTTTTT
TRBD1	.	TRBV28	TRBJ2-7	CASSLPGQVHYEQYF	TGTGCCAGCAGTTTACCAGGACAGGTCCACTACGAGCAGTACTTC
TRBD1	.	TRBV19	TRBJ2-3	CASSIERGLDTQYF	TGTGCCAGTAGTATCGAAAGGGGGCTGGATACGCAGTATTTT
TRBD1	.	TRBV13	TRBJ1-2	CASSLVEWGQGKRDGYTF	TGTGCCAGCAGCCTAGTAGAGTGGGGACAGGGTAAAAGGGATGGCTACACCTTC
TRBD2	.	TRBV5-1	TRBJ2-3	CASSEGLGTDTQYF	TGCGCCAGCAGCGAGGGACTAGGGACAGATACGCAGTATTTT
TRBD1	few	TRBV7-6	TRBJ2-1	CASSRDRGTYNEQFF	TGTGCCAGCAGCCGGGACAGGGGGACGTACAATGAGCAGTTCTTC
TRBD2	.	TRBV6-2/TRBV6-3	TRBJ2-5	CASSPRLAALQETQYF	TGTGCCAGCAGTCCCAGACTAGCGGCCCTCCAAGAGACCCAGTACTTC
.	.	TRBV4-1	TRBJ1-2	CASSPEWAGKYGYTF	TGCGCCAGCAGCCCGGAATGGGCAGGGAAATATGGCTACACCTTC
.	.	TRBV5-8	TRBJ1-1	CASSYQQGKKF	TGTGCCAGCAGCTATCAACAGGGAAAAAAGTTT
.	.	TRBV2	TRBJ2-7	CASNREQSEQYF	TGTGCCAGCAACCGGGAGCAAAGCGAGCAGTACTTC
TRBD2	.	TRBV5-1	TRBJ2-7	CASRLTSGSYEQYF	TGCGCCAGCAGATTGACTAGCGGTTCCTACGAGCAGTACTTC
.	.	TRBV7-2	TRBJ2-5	CATLKVETQETQYF	TGTGCCACCCTCAAAGTTGAGACCCAAGAGACCCAGTACTTC
TRBD1	.	TRBV27	TRBJ2-7	CASSLKGAPYEQYF	TGTGCCAGCAGTTTAAAGGGGGCCCCCTACGAGCAGTACTTC
.	.	TRBV29-1	TRBJ2-4	CSVVSATNIQYF	TGCAGCGTTGTTAGCGCCACAAACATTCAGTACTTC
.	.	TRBV19	TRBJ1-4	CASSSSSGATNEKLFF	TGTGCCAGTAGTTCCTCTTCAGGTGCAACTAATGAAAAACTGTTTTTT
TRBD2	.	TRBV18	TRBJ2-3	CASGLAVTDTQYF	TGTGCCAGCGGACTAGCGGTCACAGATACGCAGTATTTT
.	.	TRBV6-4	TRBJ1-2	CASSDSWGRGGYTF	TGTGCCAGCAGTGACTCCTGGGGCAGGGGTGGCTACACCTTC
TRBD1	once	TRBV28	TRBJ2-7	CASSPGTGVSEQYF	TGTGCCAGCAGTCCCGGGACAGGAGTTTCCGAGCAGTACTTC
TRBD2	.	TRBV28	TRBJ2-3	CASSFWTSGRGRQGTQYF	TGTGCCAGCAGTTTCTGGACTAGCGGGAGAGGGCGTCAAGGTACGCAGTATTTT
.	.	TRBV14	TRBJ2-1	CASNHGDYNEQFF	TGTGCCAGCAATCACGGAGATTACAATGAGCAGTTCTTC
.	.	TRBV7-9	TRBJ1-5	CASSLFSGSNQPQHF	TGTGCCAGCAGCTTATTTTCGGGGAGCAATCAGCCCCAGCATTTT
.	.	TRBV10-2	TRBJ2-7	CASSDGDSYEQYF	TGCGCCAGCAGTGACGGGGACTCCTACGAGCAGTACTTC
.	.	TRBV18	TRBJ2-1	CASRLPSGAGYNEQFF	TGTGCCAGCCGACTCCCCTCGGGGGCGGGCTACAATGAGCAGTTCTTC
TRBD2	.	TRBV4-2	TRBJ2-7	CASSQDSSGNSYEQYF	TGTGCCAGCAGCCAAGACTCTAGCGGGAACTCCTACGAGCAGTACTTC
TRBD1	.	TRBV19	TRBJ1-5	CASRGQGAVNNQPQHF	TGTGCCAGTAGGGGACAGGGGGCGGTGAACAATCAGCCCCAGCATTTT
.	.	TRBV7-3	TRBJ2-1	CASSLARSEQFF	TGTGCCAGCAGCTTGGCCCGCAGTGAGCAGTTCTTC
TRBD1	.	TRBV2	TRBJ1-5	CASSLQPGQTQPQHF	TGTGCCAGCAGCTTACAACCGGGACAGACACAGCCCCAGCATTTT
TRBD1	.	TRBV28	TRBJ2-6	CASRPQTGAFGANVLTF	TGTGCCAGCAGGCCCCAGACAGGGGCCTTTGGGGCCAACGTCCTGACTTTC
.	.	TRBV12-5	TRBJ2-7	CASGLAQYREQYF	TGTGCTAGTGGTTTGGCCCAATACAGGGAGCAGTACTTC
.	.	TRBV3-1/TRBV3-2	TRBJ1-2	CASSPLAAHYGYTF	TGTGCCAGCAGCCCCCTGGCGGCTCACTATGGCTACACCTTC
TRBD2	few	TRBV7-3	TRBJ2-1	CASSSPGLAAYNEQFF	TGTGCCAGCAGCTCTCCCGGACTAGCGGCCTACAATGAGCAGTTCTTC
.	few	TRBV7-2	TRBJ2-7	CASSIAGTSYEQYF	TGTGCCAGCAGCATTGCCGGGACATCCTACGAGCAGTACTTC
.	few	TRBV2	TRBJ1-5	CASRDGFNQPQHF	TGTGCCAGCCGGGACGGATTCAATCAGCCCCAGCATTTT
TRBD1	.	TRBV11-2	TRBJ1-1	CASSSLTGGNTEAFF	TGTGCCAGCAGCTCGTTGACAGGGGGGAACACTGAAGCTTTCTTT